This is a list of T cell receptor beta chains from one sample in a study of OX40 agonist ivuxolimab in advanced cancers. The repertoire was sequenced with immunoSEQ multiplex PCR; TCRdb's copy has only in-frame clones and lacks some. The table shows 85,000 to 100,000 clones, with 75% to 90% occurring only once. Source: CD4+ or CD8+ T cells sorted from blood, taken in a trial of the OX40 agonist ivuxolimab. Every receptor here comes from an adult with an advanced solid tumor such as melanoma, head and neck, liver or kidney cancer. CDR3s include the opening cysteine and the closing phenylalanine or tryptophan. Each record gives: J gene, clone size, V gene, CDR3 protein. Size is stated for part of the rows, as once, few or many counts, or as a class when the clone is expanded.

>TRBJ2-3|NA|TRBV25-1
CASSRVGTDTQYF
>TRBJ1-1|NA|TRBV9
CASSAGGGVDTEAFF
>TRBJ2-7|NA|TRBV4-3
CASSQAGTNSYEQYF
>TRBJ1-4|NA|TRBV5-4
CASSLQASNEKLFF
>TRBJ1-2|NA|TRBV27
CASSNPGQGTYGYTF
>TRBJ1-1|NA|TRBV6-5
CASSSHGGSGTEAFF
>TRBJ1-2|once|TRBV6-5
CASSYSPTGTTGYTF
>TRBJ2-1|NA|TRBV2
CASSEETGTYNEQFF
>TRBJ2-3|NA|TRBV5-1
CASSLVGSGSGADTQYF
>TRBJ2-1|NA|TRBV19
CASSMGYNEQFF
>TRBJ2-5|NA|TRBV27
CASRRLAPQGQKETQYF
>TRBJ2-4|NA|TRBV29-1
CSVEGQRLNIQYF
>TRBJ1-3|NA|TRBV9
CASSPQQGDSGNTIYF
>TRBJ1-3|NA|TRBV6-5
CASSYSAQSSGNTIYF
>TRBJ1-6|NA|TRBV7-6
CASSLRGQGRSPLHF
>TRBJ1-5|NA|TRBV10-1
CANIRVTSNQPQHF
>TRBJ1-3|NA|TRBV28
CASNRAGGNTIYF
>TRBJ2-5|NA|TRBV28
CASRRQKRGLETQYF
>TRBJ2-1|NA|TRBV7-3
CASSLRGGQAHNEQFF
>TRBJ1-5|NA|TRBV30
CAWSVGGGNQPQHF
>TRBJ2-5|NA|TRBV7-9
CASSLIGGAQETQYF
>TRBJ2-2|NA|TRBV18
CASSPPGRVGTGELFF
>TRBJ2-2|once|TRBV2
CASSGEEPGVGELFF
>TRBJ2-2|once|TRBV14
CASSVLDLTETGELFF
>TRBJ1-2|NA|TRBV4-1
CASSQVPGNRGYGYTF
>TRBJ1-2|few|TRBV19
CASGPGQAGYTF
>TRBJ2-2|NA|TRBV19
CASSIQGTGELFF
>TRBJ2-6|NA|TRBV5-4
CASGLRVTSGANVLTF
>TRBJ2-2|NA|TRBV7-9
CASSSPPADPNTGELFF
>TRBJ2-1|NA|TRBV2
CASSESGGRHNEQFF
>TRBJ1-5|few|TRBV28
CASNRETNQPQHF
>TRBJ2-3|NA|TRBV29-1
CSVEEGLAGGRGTDTQYF
>TRBJ2-3|NA|TRBV7-3
CASSTAGGASTDTQYF
>TRBJ2-7|NA|TRBV5-2
CASSSLGQFSDEQYF
>TRBJ1-5|NA|TRBV4-1
CASSQEQGDQPQHF
>TRBJ2-1|NA|TRBV6-5
CASSYSTSGSLYEQFF
>TRBJ2-5|NA|TRBV18
CASSPRAGEETQYF
>TRBJ2-5|NA|TRBV5-1
CASSTLSGGAAETQYF
>TRBJ2-5|NA|TRBV5-1
CASSLGGLAGLEQETQYF
>TRBJ1-5|NA|TRBV2
CASREGGQLRGNQPQHF
>TRBJ2-5|NA|TRBV27
CASSFSAGGRETQYF
>TRBJ2-4|NA|TRBV28
CASSPGGSKNIQYF
>TRBJ2-3|once|TRBV4-1
CASSQPTGSTDTQYF
>TRBJ1-3|NA|TRBV7-2
CASSLGQGMNSGNTIYF
>TRBJ2-4|NA|TRBV15
CATSRGRLAKNIQYF